The entry below describes one T cell receptor beta chain. The antigen remains undetermined. TCRdb's table, derived via immunoSEQ multiplex PCR, lists solely in-frame clones and lacks some. The sample yields about 100,000 clones, around 91% seen once. The data were obtained in a study of T cell responses to AZD1222 COVID-19 vaccine. Regarding the study as a whole: Spike-specific TCR breadth and depth were elevated following two AZD1222 doses.

The ends lost 5 bases at V and 3 bases at J; junction bases unmatched: 9. This CDR3 has 16 residues. The V gene's germline CDR1 is SGHNT and CDR2 YENEEA. This chain links TRBV11-3 with TRBJ2-5; TRBD1 matches 10 bases. The clonotype was recovered from an adult in good health. This specimen consisted of peripheral blood, obtained on day 0 of AZD1222 vaccination. CDR3 sequence reads: CASSTRTGTGEETQYF. CDR3 in DNA: TGTGCCAGCAGCACCCGAACCGGGACAGGGGAAGAGACCCAGTACTTC.